This T cell receptor beta chain is from a study of T-cell memory formation after mild COVID-19 (dated by TCRdb to 2020 to 2022). A note on the overall study: TCR sequence clusters from the two donors were found to be largely donor specific. In a couple of donors, T-cell clones that expanded and contracted after mild COVID-19 were followed by sequencing TCRalpha and TCRbeta repertoires longitudinally. The cohort comprised two young, previously healthy adult volunteers, one female and one male. Broad study findings and their caveats: Some responding clones were detected in pre-infection memory, which suggested that pre-existing cross-reactive memory T cells had joined the SARS-CoV-2 response. Contracting CD4+ clones were located mainly in the CM and EM memory subsets, whereas CD8+ clones were found to be enriched in EMRA. Only a couple of mild cases were covered in the study, and larger cohorts including severe cases with pre-infection samples were considered necessary. Whether the second-wave clones peaking on day 37 were SARS-CoV-2 specific was not confirmed. Balanced CD4/CD8 phenotypes were observed for clones contracting from day 15 to 85, whereas a bias towards CD4+ was observed for a second wave of clones expanding from day 15 to 37.

Sequencing was performed on an Illumina NovaSeq 6000. cDNA libraries for TCRalpha and TCRbeta were prepared by 5'RACE using constant-segment primers, with sample barcodes and unique molecular identifiers added. Trizol reagent was used to extract RNA from every sample. Libraries were amplified in two PCR steps, with a second sample barcode and Illumina TruSeq adapters added in the second step. Sequencing of libraries was performed on an Illumina NovaSeq with 2 x 150 bp paired-end reads. As for how the authors treated the data: Reads were demultiplexed and collapsed into UMI-guided consensus sequences with migec v1.2.7. Using mixcr v2.1.11, UMI consensuses were aligned to TRA and TRB V and J templates and then assembled into clonotypes. Expanded or contracted clonotypes were those called significant by both edgeR and NoisET, with noise models trained on biological replicates. For edgeR calls, the cutoffs were a false discovery rate-adjusted p below 0.01 and a log2 fold-change threshold of 1. As an exploratory analysis of dynamics, max-normalized trajectories of the 1000 most abundant clonotypes were examined with PCA combined with hierarchical clustering. Separately sequenced CD4+ and CD8+ repertoires were used to assign a CD4 or CD8 phenotype to each responding clone. Starting from the raw public reads, TCRdb applied fastp trimming at Q25, assembled clones with MiXCR and retained in-frame beta chains. Identical CDR3 proteins give one entry, which carries the most common genes and DNA. Here the V and J calls rest on TCRdb's processing, not on the authors' analysis. This sample gives about 90,000 distinct CDR3 sequences in total; over 12% of them show up just once. Jointly, the top ten make up approximately 40% of the sample.

Including the terminal cysteine and phenylalanine, the CDR3 comprises 14 residues. Of the read, only the CDR3 DNA is kept; its 42 bases are in frame from base 1. Deletion took 0 bases off V and 1 base off J, with a span of 10 bases between the germline ends. As encoded in the germline V gene (reference sequence), CDR1 is DFQATT while CDR2 is SNEGSKA. In its sample, this clonotype was seen a few times. There is no known antigen for this receptor. Base qualities were left out, and no much larger clone turns up one base away. PBMCs were isolated by Ficoll-Paque density gradient centrifugation. The V gene is TRBV20-1 and the J gene is TRBJ2-7, with the D segment identity uncertain. The source of this sequence is a man in his late teens or twenties who had mild COVID-19 (a few samples of this study predate the infection). The sample titles of this study are shuffled in the database, so cell type and time point are left out; the donor was told from shared clones. Sequencing was done on a sample of PBMCs or a T cell subset sorted from them (not recorded which). The CDR3 sequence is CSARDFGLSYEQYF. The sequenced DNA is TGCAGTGCTAGAGATTTTGGGCTATCCTACGAGCAGTACTTC.